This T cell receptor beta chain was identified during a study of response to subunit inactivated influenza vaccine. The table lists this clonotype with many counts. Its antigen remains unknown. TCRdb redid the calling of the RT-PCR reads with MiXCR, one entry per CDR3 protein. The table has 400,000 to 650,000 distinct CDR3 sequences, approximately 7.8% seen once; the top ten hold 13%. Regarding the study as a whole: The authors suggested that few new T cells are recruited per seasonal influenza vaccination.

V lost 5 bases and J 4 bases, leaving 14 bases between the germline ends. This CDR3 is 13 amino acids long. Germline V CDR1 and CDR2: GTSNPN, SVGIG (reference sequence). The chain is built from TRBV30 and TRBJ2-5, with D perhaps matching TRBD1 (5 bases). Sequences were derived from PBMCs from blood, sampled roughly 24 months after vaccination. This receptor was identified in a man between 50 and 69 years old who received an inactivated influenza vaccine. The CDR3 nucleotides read TGTGCCTGGCATCAGGGTCTGGGAGAGACCCAGTACTTC. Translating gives CAWHQGLGETQYF.